This TCR beta chain appears in the sequencing data of a study of patients and donors after allogeneic stem cell transplantation. TCRdb recomputed calls from the RT-PCR reads with MiXCR, one row per CDR3 protein. The repertoire holds 25,000 or so distinct CDR3 sequences, 25% to 30% seen once, with under 55% in the top ten. Germline V gives CDR1 MGHDK, CDR2 SYGVNS. The CDR3 consists of 12 residues. V shed 2 bases and J shed 4 bases, with 5 bases lying between them. Sequencing used blood, either unsorted or a sorted T cell fraction (not recorded which). This sequence originates from a human donor who was either an allogeneic HSCT recipient or a stem cell or donor lymphocyte infusion donor (not recorded which). It is not recorded whose cells these are; they may come from a transplant donor. This chain connects TRBV25-1 to TRBJ1-2; D is uncertain. The CDR3 sequence: CASSESGYGYTF. The CDR3 region has the DNA TGTGCCAGCAGTGAAAGCGGCTATGGCTACACCTTC.